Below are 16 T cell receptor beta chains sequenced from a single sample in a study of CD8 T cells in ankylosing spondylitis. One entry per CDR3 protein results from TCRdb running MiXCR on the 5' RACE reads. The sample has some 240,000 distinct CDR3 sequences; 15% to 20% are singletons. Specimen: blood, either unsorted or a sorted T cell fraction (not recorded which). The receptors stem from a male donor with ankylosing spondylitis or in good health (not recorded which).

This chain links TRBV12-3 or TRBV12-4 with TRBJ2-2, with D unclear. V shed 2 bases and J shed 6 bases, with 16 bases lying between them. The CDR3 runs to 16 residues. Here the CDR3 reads CASSLLGITIAGELFF. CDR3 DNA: TGTGCCAGCAGTTTACTAGGAATCACAATTGCCGGGGAGCTGTTTTTT.

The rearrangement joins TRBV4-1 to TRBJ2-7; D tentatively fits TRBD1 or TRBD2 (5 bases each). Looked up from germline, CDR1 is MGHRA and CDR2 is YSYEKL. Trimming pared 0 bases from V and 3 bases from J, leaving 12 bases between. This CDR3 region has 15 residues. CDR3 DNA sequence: TGCGCCAGCAGCCAAGAGGAGGACATGGGCTACGAGCAGTACTTC. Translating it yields CASSQEEDMGYEQYF.

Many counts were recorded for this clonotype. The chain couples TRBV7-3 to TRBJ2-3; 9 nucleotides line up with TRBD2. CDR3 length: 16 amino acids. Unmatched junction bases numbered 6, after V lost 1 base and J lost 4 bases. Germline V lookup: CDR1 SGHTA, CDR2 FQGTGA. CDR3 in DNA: TGTGCCAGCAGCTTAAGAGGTAGCGGGAGCGCAGATACGCAGTATTTT. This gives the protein CASSLRGSGSADTQYF. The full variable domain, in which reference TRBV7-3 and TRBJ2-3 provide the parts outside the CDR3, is GAGVSQTPSNKVTEKGKYVELRCDPISGHTALYWYRQSLGQGPEFLIYFQGTGAADDSGLPNDRFFAVRPEGSVSTLKIQRTERGDSAVYLCASSLRGSGSADTQYFGPGTRLTVL.

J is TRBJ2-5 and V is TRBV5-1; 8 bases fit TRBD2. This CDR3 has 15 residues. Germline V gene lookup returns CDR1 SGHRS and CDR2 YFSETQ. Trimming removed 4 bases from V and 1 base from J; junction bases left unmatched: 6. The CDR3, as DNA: TGCGCCAGCAGCAAACTAGCGGCCTCCCAAGAGACCCAGTACTTC. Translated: CASSKLAASQETQYF.

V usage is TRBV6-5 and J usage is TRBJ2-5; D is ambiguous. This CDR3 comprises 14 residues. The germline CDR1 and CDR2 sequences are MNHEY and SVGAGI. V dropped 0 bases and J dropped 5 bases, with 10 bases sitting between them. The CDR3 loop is CASSYSRNPETQYF. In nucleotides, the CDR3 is TGTGCCAGCAGTTACTCGCGAAACCCCGAGACCCAGTACTTC.

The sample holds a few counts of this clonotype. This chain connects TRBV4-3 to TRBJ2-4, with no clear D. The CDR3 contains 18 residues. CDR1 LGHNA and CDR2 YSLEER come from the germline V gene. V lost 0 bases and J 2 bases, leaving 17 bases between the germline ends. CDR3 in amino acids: CASSQDGAAVGTKNIQYF. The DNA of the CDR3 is TGCGCCAGCAGCCAAGATGGTGCCGCGGTGGGGACCAAAAACATTCAGTACTTC.

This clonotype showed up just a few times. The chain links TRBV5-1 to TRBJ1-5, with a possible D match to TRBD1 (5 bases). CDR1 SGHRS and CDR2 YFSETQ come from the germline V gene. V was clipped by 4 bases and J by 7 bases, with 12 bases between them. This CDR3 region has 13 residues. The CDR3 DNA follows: TGCGCCAGCAGCCAGGGTCTGGGGCAGCCCCAGCATTTT. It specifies CASSQGLGQPQHF.

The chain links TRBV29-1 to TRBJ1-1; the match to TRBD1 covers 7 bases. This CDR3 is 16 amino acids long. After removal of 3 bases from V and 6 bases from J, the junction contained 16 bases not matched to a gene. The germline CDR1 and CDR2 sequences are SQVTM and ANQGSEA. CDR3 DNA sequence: TGCAGCGTTGATTCCCCATTAGACAGGGAGAGGGCTGAAGCTTTCTTT. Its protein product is CSVDSPLDRERAEAFF.

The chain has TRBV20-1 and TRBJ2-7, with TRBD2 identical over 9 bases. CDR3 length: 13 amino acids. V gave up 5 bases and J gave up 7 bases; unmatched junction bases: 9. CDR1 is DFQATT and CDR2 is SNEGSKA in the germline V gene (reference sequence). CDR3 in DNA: TGCAGTGCTCCCGGGACTAGCTCGTGGGAGCAGTACTTC. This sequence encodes CSAPGTSSWEQYF.

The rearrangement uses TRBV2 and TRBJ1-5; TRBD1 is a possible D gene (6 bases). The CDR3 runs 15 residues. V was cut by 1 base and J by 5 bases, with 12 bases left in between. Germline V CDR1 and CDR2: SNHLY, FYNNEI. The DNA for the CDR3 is TGTGCCAGCAGTGAAGACAGGGTGGGACATCAGCCCCAGCATTTT. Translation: CASSEDRVGHQPQHF.

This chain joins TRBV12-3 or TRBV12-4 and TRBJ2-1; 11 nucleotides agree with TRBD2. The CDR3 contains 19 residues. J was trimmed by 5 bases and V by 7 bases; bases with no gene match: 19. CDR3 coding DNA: TGTGCCAGCACGGCCCGTTTCAGGCTCACTAGCGGGAGCCACAATGAGCAGTTCTTC. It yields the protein CASTARFRLTSGSHNEQFF.

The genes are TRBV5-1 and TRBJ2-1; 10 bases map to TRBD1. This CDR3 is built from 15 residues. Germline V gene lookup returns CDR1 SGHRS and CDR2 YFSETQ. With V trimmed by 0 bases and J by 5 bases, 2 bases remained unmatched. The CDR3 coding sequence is TGCGCCAGCAGCTTGGCCGGGACAGGGGACAATGAGCAGTTCTTC. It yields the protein CASSLAGTGDNEQFF.

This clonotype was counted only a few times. CDR3 in amino acids: CSARDLTSGDYNEQFF. The CDR3 coding sequence is TGCAGTGCTAGAGACCTGACTAGCGGGGACTACAATGAGCAGTTCTTC. The J gene is TRBJ2-1, the V gene TRBV20-1; TRBD2 matches 11 bases. Trimming removed 0 bases from V and 3 bases from J; junction bases left unmatched: 4. The CDR3 totals 16 residues. Looked up from germline, CDR1 is DFQATT and CDR2 is SNEGSKA (reference sequence).

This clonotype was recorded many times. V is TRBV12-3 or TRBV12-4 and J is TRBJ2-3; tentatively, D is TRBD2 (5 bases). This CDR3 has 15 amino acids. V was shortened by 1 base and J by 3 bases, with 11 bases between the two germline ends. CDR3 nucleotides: TGTGCCAGCAGTTTAGTTGGACTGACGACAGATACGCAGTATTTT. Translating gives CASSLVGLTTDTQYF.

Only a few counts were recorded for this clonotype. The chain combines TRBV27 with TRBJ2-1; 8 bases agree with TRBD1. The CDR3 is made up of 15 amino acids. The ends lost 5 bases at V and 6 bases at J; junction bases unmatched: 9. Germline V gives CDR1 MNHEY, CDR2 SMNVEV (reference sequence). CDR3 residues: CASSKPGGNINEQFF. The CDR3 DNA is TGTGCCAGCAGTAAGCCAGGGGGCAACATCAATGAGCAGTTCTTC.

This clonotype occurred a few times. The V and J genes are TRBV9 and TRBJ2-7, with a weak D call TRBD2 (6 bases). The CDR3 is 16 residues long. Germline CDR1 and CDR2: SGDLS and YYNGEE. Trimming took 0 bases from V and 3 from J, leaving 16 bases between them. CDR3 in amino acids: CASSVAPSGGLYEQYF. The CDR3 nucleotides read TGTGCCAGCAGCGTAGCTCCCAGCGGAGGGCTCTACGAGCAGTACTTC.